A single sample is the source of the 12 T cell receptor beta chains below, sequenced in a study of blood T cell repertoires in COVID-19. Only in-frame clones appear in the TCRdb table, and some are missing; sequencing was by immunoSEQ multiplex PCR. The table includes 200,000 to 300,000 clones, 86% detected once. The material sequenced was peripheral blood. These TCRs come from a man in his forties or fifties who had recovered from COVID-19.

The chain couples TRBV9 to TRBJ2-7; the D gene is possibly TRBD1 (5 bases). With 0 bases removed from V and 2 bases from J, the gap between germline ends came to 9 bases. This CDR3 contains 14 residues. The germline CDR1 and CDR2 sequences are SGDLS and YYNGEE. The CDR3 DNA reads as TGTGCCAGCAGCGTAGACAGGAGCCCCTACGAGCAGTACTTC. Translated: CASSVDRSPYEQYF.

V usage is TRBV11-2 and J usage is TRBJ1-2; 9 bases align to TRBD1. Germline lookup yields CDR1 SGHAT and CDR2 FQNNGV. The CDR3 is made up of 19 amino acids. J was trimmed by 2 bases and V by 0 bases; bases with no gene match: 13. CDR3 in DNA: TGTGCCAGCAGCTTAGATGTCTCCCGGACAGGGGCACCCAACTATGGCTACACCTTC. Translated: CASSLDVSRTGAPNYGYTF.

V is TRBV2 and J is TRBJ2-7; TRBD2 agrees at 12 bases. CDR1 is SNHLY, CDR2 FYNNEI, per germline. The CDR3 is made up of 13 amino acids. The V and J ends lost 5 bases and 7 bases, in that order; junction bases with no gene match: 3. The DNA of the CDR3 is TGTGCCAGCAGTCTAGCGGGGGGGGATGAGCAGTACTTC. Amino acid sequence: CASSLAGGDEQYF. The complete variable domain, with remaining parts taken from reference TRBV2 and TRBJ2-7, reads EPEVTQTPSHQVTQMGQEVILRCVPISNHLYFYWYRQILGQKVEFLVSFYNNEISEKSEIFDDQFSVERPDGSNFTLKIRSTKLEDSAMYFCASSLAGGDEQYFGPGTRLTVT.

The V gene is TRBV6-6, the J gene TRBJ1-1; D not resolved. Trimming cost V 2 bases and J 2 bases, with 12 bases left between them. Germline V gene data show CDR1 as MNHNY and CDR2 as SVGAGI (reference sequence). CDR3 length: 15 amino acids. The CDR3 is CASSYPSELNTEAFF. The CDR3 nucleotides are TGTGCCAGCAGTTACCCGTCGGAGCTTAACACTGAAGCTTTCTTT.

The chain has TRBV11-3 and TRBJ2-7; TRBD2 matches at 16 bases. In germline, CDR1 is SGHNT, CDR2 YENEEA. CDR3 length: 15 amino acids. J lost 7 bases, V lost 5 bases, and 5 bases had no gene match. CDR3 sequence (DNA): TGTGCCAGCAGCCCACCGGGACTAGCGGGAGGGGAGCAGTACTTC. Translated: CASSPPGLAGGEQYF. Looking up the rest from reference TRBV11-3 and TRBJ2-7 gives the full variable domain: EAGVVQSPRYKIIEKKQPVAFWCNPISGHNTLYWYLQNLGQGPELLIRYENEEAVDDSQLPKDRFSAERLKGVDSTLKIQPAELGDSAVYLCASSPPGLAGGEQYFGPGTRLTVT.

The J gene is TRBJ2-5, the V gene TRBV5-4; TRBD1 agrees at 9 bases. CDR3 length: 14 amino acids. CDR1 is SGHNT and CDR2 is YYREEE in the germline V gene (reference sequence). The trim removed 2 bases at V and 4 bases at J, leaving 3 bases unmatched. CDR3 region: CASSLQGASETQYF. The DNA for the CDR3 is TGTGCCAGCAGCTTACAGGGGGCCTCAGAGACCCAGTACTTC.

On this clone itself: Other nucleotide sequences in the sample specify the same CDR3. The CDR3 here is CASSRLAGGSYEQYF. In DNA form, the CDR3 reads TGCGCCAGCAGCCGGTTGGCAGGGGGCTCCTACGAGCAGTACTTC. The rearrangement links TRBV4-3 to TRBJ2-7; TRBD1 agrees at 7 bases. Looked up from germline, CDR1 is LGHNA and CDR2 is YSLEER. The CDR3 has 15 residues. Trimming took 4 bases from V and 0 from J; bases not matched to a gene: 6.

The chain couples TRBV19 to TRBJ1-3, with D uncertain. This CDR3 has 14 amino acids. V lost 1 base and J lost 0, with 4 bases in between. Germline CDR1 and CDR2: LNHDA and SQIVND (reference sequence). This CDR3 reads CASSIADSGNTIYF. The CDR3 DNA reads TGTGCCAGTAGTATAGCAGACTCTGGAAACACCATATATTTT.

The J gene is TRBJ2-5, the V gene TRBV11-2; 9 bases match TRBD1. Per germline, CDR1 SGHAT and CDR2 FQNNGV. The junction had 5 bases not matched to a gene; V was cut back by 5 bases and J by 4 bases. The CDR3 covers 14 residues. CDR3 protein: CASSLGTGRETQYF. The DNA for the CDR3 is TGTGCCAGCAGCCTAGGGACAGGGAGAGAGACCCAGTACTTC.

CDR3 DNA sequence: TGTGCCAGCAGCTTGATAACAGGGCCAGGTGGTGAGCAGTTCTTC. Translation: CASSLITGPGGEQFF. The chain has TRBV7-2 and TRBJ2-1; D perhaps matches TRBD1 (6 bases). The CDR3 consists of 15 residues. In germline, CDR1 is SGHTA, CDR2 FQGNSA. Trimming shortened V by 3 bases and J by 9 bases, and 18 bases separated the two germline ends.

This chain links TRBV5-1 with TRBJ2-7; D remains ambiguous. With 6 bases removed from V and 4 bases from J, the gap between germline ends came to 11 bases. The CDR3 loop spans 12 amino acids. CDR1 SGHRS and CDR2 YFSETQ come from the germline V gene. CDR3 coding DNA: TGCGCCAGCACTCACGACAATTACGAGCAGTACTTC. This sequence encodes CASTHDNYEQYF.

The rearrangement links TRBV2 to TRBJ1-2, with a weak D call TRBD1 (6 bases). This CDR3 has 15 residues. Germline CDR1 is SNHLY and CDR2 is FYNNEI. V shed 2 bases and J shed 8 bases, with 18 bases lying between them. Here the CDR3 reads CASSERTANLWGYTF. CDR3 bases: TGTGCCAGCAGTGAAAGGACAGCCAACCTATGGGGCTACACCTTC.